These 13 T cell receptor beta chains originate from one sample sequenced in a study of early T cells in non-severe SARS-CoV-2 infection. TCRdb reprocessed the 5' RACE reads with MiXCR, giving one entry per CDR3 protein. The sample holds approximately 70,000 distinct CDR3 sequences, around 15% seen once. Source material: whole blood. These receptors came from an adult who was a healthcare worker with PCR-confirmed SARS-CoV-2 infection or an uninfected control (not recorded which).

This clonotype was observed at least ten times. V gene TRBV29-1 combines with J gene TRBJ1-1, with 7 nucleotides matching TRBD1. There are 14 residues in the CDR3. Germline V CDR1 and CDR2: SQVTM, ANQGSEA. Trimming at V came to 3 bases and at J to 1 base, leaving 5 bases not matched to a gene. Written as DNA, the CDR3 is TGCAGCGTTGAGGGGACAGCCAAGAACACTGAAGCTTTCTTT. Protein sequence: CSVEGTAKNTEAFF.

V usage is TRBV21-1 and J usage is TRBJ1-1; the table's D call TRBD1 went unverified against the DNA. TRBV21-1 is annotated as a pseudogene. The CDR3 covers 14 residues. In DNA, the CDR3 is TGTGCCAGCAGAACAGGGGCTCGAACACTGAAGCTTTTCTTT. This codes for CASRTGARTLKLFF.

This clonotype was seen a few times. The gene calls are TRBV6-2 or TRBV6-3 and TRBJ2-1; 9 nucleotides match TRBD2. This CDR3 region has 14 residues. Germline CDR1 MNHEY, CDR2 SVGEGT. V lost 6 bases to trimming and J lost 8 bases; unmatched junction nucleotides: 8. CDR3 region: CASRGAGGKDEQFF. Here the CDR3 DNA reads TGTGCCAGCAGGGGAGCGGGGGGTAAGGATGAGCAGTTCTTC.

Turning to this clonotype: An end of the junction does not agree with germline; a read error may underlie this. This rearrangement joins TRBV20-1 to TRBJ1-3; no clear D gene. This CDR3 is 13 amino acids long. In germline, CDR1 is DFQATT, CDR2 SNEGSKA (reference sequence). This CDR3 reads CSAGDRTANTIYF. The CDR3 nucleotides read TGCAGTGCTGGAGATCGGACGGCGAACACCATATATTTT.

DNA of the CDR3: TGCAGCGTTTTCAAGGGGTCCTACAATGAGCAGTTCTTC. It specifies CSVFKGSYNEQFF. This chain connects TRBV29-1 to TRBJ2-1, with a possible D match to TRBD1 (5 bases). Germline loops: CDR1 SQVTM, CDR2 ANQGSEA. Trimming removed 5 bases from V and 1 base from J, with 9 bases in between. The CDR3 extends over 13 amino acids.

This clonotype was detected a few times. The chain recombines TRBV20-1 with TRBJ2-1; TRBD1 aligns across 7 bases. The ends lost 5 bases at V and 8 bases at J; junction bases unmatched: 12. Looked up from germline, CDR1 is DFQATT and CDR2 is SNEGSKA (reference sequence). The CDR3 covers 14 residues. The CDR3 spells CSAPRGGRKYEQFF. The CDR3, as DNA: TGCAGTGCTCCACGAGGGGGCCGCAAGTATGAGCAGTTCTTC.

This clonotype was detected a few times. The DNA of the CDR3 is TGTGCCAGCAGCTTCAGCCGTTTAAGCAATCAGCCCCAGCATTTT. Translating gives CASSFSRLSNQPQHF. The chain carries TRBV6-6 and TRBJ1-5; D is ambiguous. V lost 6 bases, J lost 1 base, and 13 bases lay in between. The length of the CDR3 is 15 residues. CDR1 is MNHNY, CDR2 SVGAGI, per germline (reference sequence).

This rearrangement joins TRBV10-3 to TRBJ1-1, with D unclear. V was clipped by 8 bases and J by 1 base, with 8 bases between them. Germline CDR1 and CDR2: ENHRY and SYGVKD. CDR3 length: 12 residues. CDR3 loop: CAIRMGNTEAFF. As DNA, the CDR3 is TGTGCCATCCGTATGGGGAACACTGAAGCTTTCTTT.

This clonotype occurred a few times. This sequence joins TRBV2 and TRBJ2-7; D may be TRBD1 (5 bases). CDR3 length: 12 residues. Germline V gene lookup returns CDR1 SNHLY and CDR2 FYNNEI. V gave up 6 bases and J gave up 3 bases, with 9 bases separating them. The CDR3 sequence: CASSKDNYEQYF. CDR3 nucleotides: TGTGCCAGCAGCAAGGACAACTACGAGCAGTACTTC.

This clonotype showed up just a few times. The genes are TRBV18 and TRBJ2-2, with D possibly TRBD2 on 6 matching bases. The germline gives CDR1 KGHSH, CDR2 LQKENI. V was shortened by 6 bases and J by 5 bases, with 16 bases between the two germline ends. The CDR3 length is 15 residues. The CDR3 DNA sequence: TGTGCCAGCTCCGGGACTCGTATGGGAACCGGGGAGCTGTTTTTT. Translated: CASSGTRMGTGELFF. Filled out from reference TRBV18 and TRBJ2-2, the complete variable domain reads NAGVMQNPRHLVRRRGQEARLRCSPMKGHSHVYWYRQLPEEGLKFMVYLQKENIIDESGMPKERFSAEFPKEGPSILRIQQVVRGDSAAYFCASSGTRMGTGELFFGEGSRLTVL.

This clonotype is a singleton in its sample. This chain connects TRBV11-2 to TRBJ1-2; D call uncertain. Trimming shortened V by 5 bases and J by 4 bases, and 11 bases separated the two germline ends. Germline V lookup: CDR1 SGHAT, CDR2 FQNNGV. This CDR3 contains 13 residues. As DNA, the CDR3 is TGTGCCAGCAGCGACGGGCCCTTCTATGGCTACACCTTC. Protein sequence: CASSDGPFYGYTF. Full variable domain (outside the CDR3, taken from reference TRBV11-2 and TRBJ1-2): EAGVAQSPRYKIIEKRQSVAFWCNPISGHATLYWYQQILGQGPKLLIQFQNNGVVDDSQLPKDRFSAERLKGVDSTLKIQPAKLEDSAVYLCASSDGPFYGYTFGSGTRLTVV.

V and J are TRBV7-2 and TRBJ1-5; 7 bases are a match to TRBD1. Germline CDR1 reads SGHTA; CDR2 reads FQGNSA. CDR3 length: 18 residues. V lost 4 bases and J lost 0; bases outside the gene matches: 12. Here the CDR3 reads CASSSSKTGRYSNQPQHF. In DNA form, the CDR3 reads TGTGCCAGCAGCTCCTCCAAGACAGGGAGATATAGCAATCAGCCCCAGCATTTT.

This clonotype was seen only a few times. The rearrangement links TRBV4-1 to TRBJ2-1, with D perhaps given as TRBD1 or TRBD2 (5 bases each). Trimming took off 5 bases at V and 2 bases at J, with 13 bases between the two ends. The germline gives CDR1 MGHRA, CDR2 YSYEKL. This CDR3 contains 15 residues. The chain's CDR3 is CASSSPGPTYNEQFF. The CDR3 DNA sequence: TGCGCCAGCAGCTCCCCGGGACCTACCTACAATGAGCAGTTCTTC.